This TCR beta chain is from a study of cytomegalovirus exposure and HLA in healthy donors. The length of the CDR3 is 15 residues. Germline assignment: CDR1 SGHAT and CDR2 FQNNGV. V dropped 4 bases and J dropped 3 bases, with 12 bases sitting between them. 60 Vbeta and 13 Jbeta primers were used in PCR. The data were produced by immunoSEQ multiplex PCR, yet TCRdb's version contains in-frame clones alone and is incomplete. The sample carries 65,000 to 100,000 clones, almost 80% recorded once. The clonotype comes from a female donor in good health and CMV-seronegative. V usage is TRBV11-2 and J usage is TRBJ2-2, with a possible D match to TRBD2 (6 bases). The sample was PBMCs. CDR3 sequence reads: CASSSVGGHTGELFF. The CDR3 DNA follows: TGTGCCAGCAGCTCAGTGGGGGGACACACCGGGGAGCTGTTTTTT. Full variable domain (missing parts from reference TRBV11-2 and TRBJ2-2): EAGVAQSPRYKIIEKRQSVAFWCNPISGHATLYWYQQILGQGPKLLIQFQNNGVVDDSQLPKDRFSAERLKGVDSTLKIQPAKLEDSAVYLCASSSVGGHTGELFFGEGSRLTVL.